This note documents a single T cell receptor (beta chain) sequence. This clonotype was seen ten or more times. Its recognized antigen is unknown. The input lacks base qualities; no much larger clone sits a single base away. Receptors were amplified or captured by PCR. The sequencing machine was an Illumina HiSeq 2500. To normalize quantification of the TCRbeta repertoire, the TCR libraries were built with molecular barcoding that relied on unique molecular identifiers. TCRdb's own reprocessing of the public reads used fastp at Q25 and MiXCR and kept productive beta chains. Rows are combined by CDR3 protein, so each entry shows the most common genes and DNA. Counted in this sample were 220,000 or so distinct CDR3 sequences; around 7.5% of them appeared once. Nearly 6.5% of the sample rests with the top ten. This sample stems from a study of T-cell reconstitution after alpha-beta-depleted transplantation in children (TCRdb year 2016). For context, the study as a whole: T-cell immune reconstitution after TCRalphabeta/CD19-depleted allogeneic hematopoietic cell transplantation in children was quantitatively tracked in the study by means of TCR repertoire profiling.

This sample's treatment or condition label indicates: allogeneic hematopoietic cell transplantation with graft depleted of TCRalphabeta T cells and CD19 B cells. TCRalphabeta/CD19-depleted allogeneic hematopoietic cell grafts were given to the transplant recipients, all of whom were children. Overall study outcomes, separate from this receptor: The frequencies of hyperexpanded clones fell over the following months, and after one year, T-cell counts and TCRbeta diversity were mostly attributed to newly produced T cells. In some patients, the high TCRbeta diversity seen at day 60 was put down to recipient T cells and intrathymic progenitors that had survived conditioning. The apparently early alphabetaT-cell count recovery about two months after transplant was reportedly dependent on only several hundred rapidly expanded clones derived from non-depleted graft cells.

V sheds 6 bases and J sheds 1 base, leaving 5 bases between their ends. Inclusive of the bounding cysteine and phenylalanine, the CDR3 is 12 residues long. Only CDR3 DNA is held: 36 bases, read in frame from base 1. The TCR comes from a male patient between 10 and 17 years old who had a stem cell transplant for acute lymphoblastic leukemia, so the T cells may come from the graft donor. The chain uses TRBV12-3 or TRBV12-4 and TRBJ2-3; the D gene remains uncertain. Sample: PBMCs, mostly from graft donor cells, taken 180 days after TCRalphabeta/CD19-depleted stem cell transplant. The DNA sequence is TGTGCCAGCAGGGGCGGCACAGATACGCAGTATTTT. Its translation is CASRGGTDTQYF.